These 31 T cell receptor beta chains originate from one sample sequenced in a study of T cells in Graves' hyperthyroidism and ophthalmopathy. RNA transcripts served as the template for amplifying TCR beta CDR3 regions. HTBI primers drove first-round RT-PCR of the TCR CDR3. TCRdb re-derived calls from the multiplex PCR reads in MiXCR, one entry per CDR3 protein. The repertoire holds around 240,000 distinct CDR3 sequences, 15% to 20% seen once, with around 30% in the top ten. Sample: blood. All receptors derive from a woman between 18 and 29 years old with Graves' ophthalmopathy.

This clonotype has just a few counts. The J gene is TRBJ2-2, the V gene TRBV5-5; D ambiguous. This CDR3 is 17 amino acids long. V was pared by 2 bases and J by 3 bases, with 17 bases between. Germline CDR1 SGHKS, CDR2 YYEKEE (reference sequence). The DNA for the CDR3 is TGTGCCAGCAGCTTTATTCCCTCAATCCTCGACACCGGGGAGCTGTTTTTT. Amino acids: CASSFIPSILDTGELFF.

In this sample, this clonotype turned up many times. V and J are TRBV6-6 and TRBJ2-5, with D perhaps being TRBD1 or TRBD2 (6 bases each). Germline V gives CDR1 MNHNY, CDR2 SVGAGI (reference sequence). Trimming cost V 0 bases and J 5 bases, with 13 bases left between them. The CDR3 runs to 15 residues. The CDR3 region has the DNA TGTGCCAGCAGTTACTCAACCGGGGGCCAGGAGACCCAGTACTTC. It specifies CASSYSTGGQETQYF.

This clonotype showed up many times. The genes are TRBV14 and TRBJ2-7, with D perhaps matching TRBD1 (6 bases). Germline assignment: CDR1 SGHDN and CDR2 FVKESK. This CDR3 spans 11 amino acids. V dropped 4 bases and J dropped 7 bases, with 8 bases sitting between them. The CDR3 nucleotides are TGTGCCAGCAGCCTAGGGACAGAGCAGTACTTC. Translated, it gives CASSLGTEQYF.

This clonotype was counted a single time. V gene TRBV24-1 combines with J gene TRBJ2-1; 7 nucleotides line up with TRBD2. Per germline, CDR1 KGHDR and CDR2 SFDVKD. Trimming removed 4 bases from V and 0 bases from J; junction bases left unmatched: 2. This CDR3 spans 15 amino acids. The CDR3 nucleotides are TGTGCCACCAGTGACGCTAGCGGCTCCTACAATGAGCAGTTCTTC. It is translated as CATSDASGSYNEQFF.

Ten or more counts support this clonotype. V gene TRBV2 combines with J gene TRBJ1-1, with D unclear. V lost 2 bases, J lost 6 bases, and 16 bases lay in between. Germline CDR1 is SNHLY and CDR2 is FYNNEI. This CDR3 is 15 amino acids long. The CDR3 bases are TGTGCCAGCAGTGAAATTTCGAGGGCGGGCTCTGAAGCTTTCTTT. This gives the protein CASSEISRAGSEAFF.

There are many counts of this clonotype. The chain recombines TRBV4-1 with TRBJ2-1, with D tentatively TRBD1 (6 bases). Trimming stripped 3 bases from V and 2 bases from J, with 17 bases between. Germline CDR1 reads MGHRA; CDR2 reads YSYEKL. CDR3 size: 17 residues. The CDR3 sequence: CASSQIRGPFAYNEQFF. The CDR3 region has the DNA TGCGCCAGCAGCCAGATCAGGGGTCCTTTCGCCTACAATGAGCAGTTCTTC.

This clonotype was seen repeatedly, ten times or more. The rearrangement uses TRBV11-1 and TRBJ2-5; maybe TRBD2 (6 bases). CDR1 and CDR2 (germline): SGHAT, FQDESV (reference sequence). Trimming shortened V by 3 bases and J by 1 base, and 9 bases separated the two germline ends. The CDR3 loop spans 14 amino acids. The CDR3 DNA is TGTGCCAGCAGCTTCCGGACTACCCAAGAGACCCAGTACTTC. The encoded protein is CASSFRTTQETQYF.

The rearrangement joins TRBV12-3 or TRBV12-4 to TRBJ2-7; TRBD2 agrees at 16 bases. CDR3 length: 16 amino acids. V was clipped by 1 base and J by 9 bases; unmatched bases: 6. The CDR3 sequence is CASSLEGLAGGPGQYF. CDR3 nucleotide sequence: TGTGCCAGCAGTTTAGAGGGACTAGCGGGAGGGCCTGGGCAGTACTTC.

This clonotype was observed a few times. A much larger clone is a single base away; this may be a read error. This CDR3 is missing its conserved last phenylalanine or tryptophan, likely due to a read error. J is TRBJ1-6 and V is TRBV6-5; D ambiguous. The V end was cut by 2 bases, the J end by 9 bases, with 14 bases between. CDR1 is MNHEY and CDR2 is SVGAGI in the germline V gene. This CDR3 region has 15 residues. The DNA for the CDR3 is TGTGCCAGCAGTTACGACGCAGGCACGAGTTCACCCCTCCACCTT. It encodes CASSYDAGTSSPLHL.

This clonotype was seen repeatedly, ten times or more. The gene calls are TRBV4-1 and TRBJ2-4; D is perhaps TRBD1 or TRBD2 (7 bases each). In germline, CDR1 is MGHRA, CDR2 YSYEKL. V dropped 4 bases and J dropped 1 base, with 11 bases sitting between them. The CDR3 extends over 15 amino acids. The CDR3 is CASSLRGGAKNIQYF. The CDR3 nucleotides read TGCGCCAGCAGCCTCAGGGGGGGGGCCAAAAACATTCAGTACTTC.

This clonotype has a count of ten or more. At one end the junction does not follow the germline gene, possibly because of a read error. The rearrangement links TRBV2 to TRBJ1-2; no clear D gene. The CDR3 extends over 13 amino acids. Germline V lookup: CDR1 SNHLY, CDR2 FYNNEI. CDR3 loop: CASSEAQDYSYTF. The CDR3 DNA reads as TGTGCCAGCAGTGAAGCGCAAGACTATAGCTACACCTTC.

This clonotype was counted many times. This chain joins TRBV20-1 and TRBJ1-1; 7 bases fit TRBD1. Germline V gene lookup returns CDR1 DFQATT and CDR2 SNEGSKA (reference sequence). This CDR3 contains 14 residues. The ends lost 3 bases at V and 0 bases at J; junction bases unmatched: 4. The CDR3 sequence is CSASKGALNTEAFF. The DNA for the CDR3 is TGCAGTGCTAGTAAGGGGGCATTGAACACTGAAGCTTTCTTT.

This clonotype has a count of ten or more. V usage is TRBV6-2 or TRBV6-3 and J usage is TRBJ1-4, with 9 positions matching TRBD1. Looked up from germline, CDR1 is MNHEY and CDR2 is SVGEGT. There are 16 residues in the CDR3. V lost 6 bases to trimming and J lost 8 bases; unmatched junction nucleotides: 13. The CDR3 DNA is TGTGCCAGCAGGACCGGGACAGGGTACGATCGGGAAAAACTGTTTTTT. Translating gives CASRTGTGYDREKLFF.

This clonotype was observed at least ten times. The chain joins TRBV30 to TRBJ1-1, with D uncertain. V lost 0 bases, J lost 7 bases, and 12 bases lay in between. The CDR3 consists of 13 residues. Germline assignment: CDR1 GTSNPN and CDR2 SVGIG (reference sequence). This CDR3 reads CAWSVLGTSEAFF. The CDR3 DNA sequence: TGTGCCTGGAGTGTTTTGGGTACCAGTGAAGCTTTCTTT.

This clonotype was counted many times. The V and J genes are TRBV20-1 and TRBJ1-2; D is ambiguous. The germline V gene encodes CDR1 DFQATT and CDR2 SNEGSKA (reference sequence). The CDR3 has 14 residues. The V end lost 3 bases, the J end lost 3 bases, and 14 bases lay between the germline ends. The CDR3 DNA sequence: TGCAGTGCTAGTCACACGGACGGACACTATGGCTACACCTTC. Translation: CSASHTDGHYGYTF.

This clonotype was recorded many times. The chain couples TRBV2 to TRBJ1-2; unclear D gene. CDR3 length: 9 amino acids. Germline CDR1 reads SNHLY; CDR2 reads FYNNEI. In DNA form, the CDR3 reads TGTGGGGGAGACTATGGCTACACCTTC. This sequence encodes CGGDYGYTF.

This clonotype was seen repeatedly, ten times or more. Relative to the germline gene, one junction end is altered; a read error may explain this. The rearrangement links TRBV10-2 to TRBJ1-1; D unclear. Germline loops: CDR1 WSHSY, CDR2 SAAADI. The CDR3 is 13 residues long. As DNA, the CDR3 is TGTGCCAGCAGTGAAGGGATGAACACTGAAGCTTTCTTT. Its protein is CASSEGMNTEAFF.

This clonotype was seen at least ten times. This chain connects TRBV28 to TRBJ1-2, with 10 bases matching TRBD1. With 10 bases clipped from V and 7 bases from J, the junction kept 18 bases outside the gene matches. Germline CDR1 is MDHEN and CDR2 is SYDVKM. The CDR3 extends over 16 amino acids. As DNA, the CDR3 is TGTGCCACCCCTGGGGACAGGGGATCGTCAGGGGGTGGCTACACCTTC. It encodes CATPGDRGSSGGGYTF.

J is TRBJ1-5 and V is TRBV12-3 or TRBV12-4; TRBD1 matches 9 bases. This CDR3 has 15 amino acids. V was pared by 3 bases and J by 1 base, with 1 base of the junction left unmatched. CDR3 coding DNA: TGTGCCAGCAGTTTTGACAGGGGGAGCAATCAGCCCCAGCATTTT. It translates to CASSFDRGSNQPQHF.

This clonotype occurred many times. The chain combines TRBV7-8 with TRBJ2-5; TRBD2 matches 7 bases. The CDR3 sequence is 14 residues long. V lost 5 bases to trimming and J lost 5 bases; unmatched junction nucleotides: 8. Germline CDR1 and CDR2: SGHVS and FQNEAQ. The CDR3 is CASSGRRGWETQYF. The CDR3 coding sequence is TGTGCCAGCAGCGGACGGCGGGGGTGGGAGACCCAGTACTTC.

In its sample, this clonotype was seen many times. The V call is TRBV13, the J call TRBJ2-3; 8 bases agree with TRBD2. The CDR3 has 15 residues. Unmatched junction bases numbered 10, after V lost 5 bases and J lost 6 bases. Germline values: CDR1 PRHDT, CDR2 FYEKMQ (reference sequence). This chain's CDR3 is CASSTSGAGPDTQYF. The CDR3 nucleotides are TGTGCCAGCAGCACTAGCGGCGCCGGCCCGGATACGCAGTATTTT. Full variable domain (outside the CDR3, taken from reference TRBV13 and TRBJ2-3): AAGVIQSPRHLIKEKRETATLKCYPIPRHDTVYWYQQGPGQDPQFLISFYEKMQSDKGSIPDRFSAQQFSDYHSELNMSSLELGDSALYFCASSTSGAGPDTQYFGPGTRLTVL.

The V gene is TRBV20-1, the J gene TRBJ2-5; 8 bases are a match to TRBD2. V was clipped by 1 base and J by 5 bases; unmatched bases: 12. CDR3 length equals 16 residues. Germline CDR1 reads DFQATT; CDR2 reads SNEGSKA (reference sequence). The CDR3 nucleotides are TGCAGTGCTAGAGGCGGATCAGCGGGAGTTATCGAGACCCAGTACTTC. This encodes CSARGGSAGVIETQYF.

This clonotype showed up many times. The chain couples TRBV7-9 to TRBJ2-1, with 7 bases fitting TRBD2. Germline V gives CDR1 SEHNR, CDR2 FQNEAQ (reference sequence). V gave up 4 bases and J gave up 3 bases; unmatched junction bases: 12. The CDR3 runs to 17 residues. The CDR3 region has the DNA TGTGCCAGCAGCTCCACCCCCCTAGCGGAGATCTACAATGAGCAGTTCTTC. Protein: CASSSTPLAEIYNEQFF.

This clonotype has just a few counts. The chain couples TRBV30 to TRBJ1-6; 8 bases fit TRBD1. CDR1 is GTSNPN, CDR2 SVGIG, per germline (reference sequence). The CDR3 loop spans 15 amino acids. J was trimmed by 7 bases and V by 0 bases; bases with no gene match: 5. CDR3 sequence: CAWSVQGARNSPLHF. The DNA for the CDR3 is TGTGCCTGGAGTGTTCAGGGGGCGCGAAATTCACCCCTCCACTTT.

This clonotype appeared many times. The chain couples TRBV5-1 to TRBJ1-1, with D hard to call. This CDR3 spans 13 amino acids. Trimming took 4 bases from V and 4 from J, leaving 11 bases between them. Germline CDR1 reads SGHRS; CDR2 reads YFSETQ. Written as DNA, the CDR3 is TGCGCCAGCAGCCGAAGAGGGAGCACTGAAGCTTTCTTT. Its translation is CASSRRGSTEAFF.

This clonotype has a count of ten or more. V is TRBV20-1 and J is TRBJ1-1; 7 bases are shared with TRBD1. Looked up from germline, CDR1 is DFQATT and CDR2 is SNEGSKA (reference sequence). The J segment lost 6 bases and the V segment lost 0 bases, leaving 4 bases of the junction unmatched. CDR3 length equals 13 residues. Here the CDR3 reads CSAREQGWAEAFF. The CDR3 DNA is TGCAGTGCTAGAGAACAGGGGTGGGCTGAAGCTTTCTTT.

This clonotype was observed a handful of times. The chain has TRBV4-1 and TRBJ2-2; D is possibly TRBD1 or TRBD2 (5 bases each). This CDR3 has 18 amino acids. CDR1 is MGHRA and CDR2 is YSYEKL in the germline V gene. Trimming removed 0 bases at V and 0 bases at J, with 14 bases between. The CDR3 here is CASSQDISLGANTGELFF. In DNA form, the CDR3 reads TGCGCCAGCAGCCAAGATATTAGTCTGGGGGCGAACACCGGGGAGCTGTTTTTT.

This clonotype was counted at least ten times. V and J are TRBV6-2 or TRBV6-3 and TRBJ2-1, with TRBD2 matching over 7 bases. The V segment lost 5 bases and the J segment 3 bases; nucleotides outside the gene matches: 10. This CDR3 has 16 amino acids. Germline V gene sequence: CDR1 MNHEY, CDR2 SVGEGT. Written as DNA, the CDR3 is TGTGCCAGCAGTGACCCCGCGGGAGCGTTCTACAATGAGCAGTTCTTC. Amino acid sequence: CASSDPAGAFYNEQFF.

This clonotype was counted only a few times. This sequence joins TRBV18 and TRBJ1-1; TRBD1 might be the D (6 bases). The CDR3 runs to 14 residues. Per germline, CDR1 KGHSH and CDR2 LQKENI. Trimming cost V 6 bases and J 7 bases, with 18 bases left between them. CDR3 sequence: CASSPGATPREAFF. The CDR3 nucleotides read TGTGCCAGCTCCCCGGGGGCAACACCCCGTGAAGCTTTCTTT.

This clonotype showed up many times. The CDR3: CAWSVSGKQPQHF. The CDR3 nucleotides are TGTGCCTGGAGTGTATCAGGGAAACAGCCCCAGCATTTT. The chain combines TRBV30 with TRBJ1-5; tentatively, D is TRBD1 (5 bases). From germline, CDR1 is GTSNPN and CDR2 SVGIG (reference sequence). Trimming pared 0 bases from V and 7 bases from J, leaving 10 bases between. The CDR3 has 13 residues.

This clonotype has a count of ten or more. The chain has TRBV7-8 and TRBJ1-4; 10 positions match TRBD1. CDR3 size: 16 residues. The germline V gene encodes CDR1 SGHVS and CDR2 FQNEAQ. V was pared by 5 bases and J by 8 bases, with 11 bases of the junction left unmatched. DNA of the CDR3: TGTGCCAGCAGCCAGAAAACCGGGACAGGGGACGAAAAACTGTTTTTT. Translation gives CASSQKTGTGDEKLFF.